These T cell receptor beta chains were read from a single sample in a study of T cells in Graves' hyperthyroidism and ophthalmopathy. In TCRdb, the multiplex PCR reads were re-called with MiXCR into one record per CDR3 protein. The profile shows approximately 480,000 distinct CDR3 sequences, less than 25% of them singletons. The sequencing input was blood. The source is a man aged 18-30 years with Graves' hyperthyroidism. CDR3s include the opening cysteine and the closing phenylalanine or tryptophan. Fields, in order: D gene, clone size, J gene, V gene, CDR3 DNA, CDR3 protein. D genes are given only for firm matches. Rows give clone size only sometimes, using once, few, many, or a class for an expanded clone.

>.|many|TRBJ1-5|TRBV12-5
TGTGCTAGTGGTTTGGTAATGTTGGGGGGTTCGAAGGGTCATCAGCCCCAGCATTTT
CASGLVMLGGSKGHQPQHF
>.|many|TRBJ2-5|TRBV13
TGTGCCAGCAGCTTATTCGGGGATTACCAAGAGACCCAGTACTTC
CASSLFGDYQETQYF
>.|.|TRBJ2-2|TRBV9
TGTTCCAGCAGCGTAGCTACCGGGGAGCTGTTTTTT
CSSSVATGELFF
>.|many|TRBJ1-1|TRBV7-8
TGTGCCAGCAAAGGGGACCGGGAGGGGCCCCACACTGAAGCTTTCTTT
CASKGDREGPHTEAFF
>TRBD1|few|TRBJ1-5|TRBV12-3/TRBV12-4
TGTGCCAGTCTCAGGGGGACTGGAAGCAATCAGCCCCAGCATTTT
CASLRGTGSNQPQHF
>TRBD2|.|TRBJ2-5|TRBV18
TGTGCCAGCTCACCATTACTGGGAGGGCAAGAGACCCAGTACTTC
CASSPLLGGQETQYF
>.|.|TRBJ2-7|TRBV25-1
TGTGCCAGCAGGCGACAGGAGGCGGGGGCCTACGAGCAGTACTTC
CASRRQEAGAYEQYF
>TRBD1|.|TRBJ2-7|TRBV20-1
TGCAGTGCGTACAGACAGGGGACCTACGAGCAGCACTTC
CSAYRQGTYEQHF
>.|many|TRBJ1-1|TRBV5-5
TGTGCCAGCAGCCTTCGGCCCGGGGACACTGAAGCTTTCTTT
CASSLRPGDTEAFF
>TRBD1|many|TRBJ2-7|TRBV20-1
TGCAGTGGACTTCAGGGGGCGAACGAGCAGTACTTC
CSGLQGANEQYF
>TRBD2|.|TRBJ2-4|TRBV11-2
TGTGCCAGCCGGCGGCTAGCGGGGAAAAACATTCAGTACTTC
CASRRLAGKNIQYF
>TRBD1|.|TRBJ1-2|TRBV28
TGTGCCAGCATCCGTGACAGGGGCCATGGCTACACCTTC
CASIRDRGHGYTF
>.|.|TRBJ1-1|TRBV6-5
TGTGCCAGCAGTTACTCCTATACAGGGATCGCTGAAGCTTTCTTT
CASSYSYTGIAEAFF
>TRBD1|many|TRBJ2-2|TRBV20-1
TGCAGTGCCTTCCGGGACAGGGGGCGAGACACCGGGGAGCTGTTTTTT
CSAFRDRGRDTGELFF
>.|many|TRBJ2-7|TRBV11-2
TGTGCCAGCAGCTTACCGGTTACTACCGAGCAGTACTTC
CASSLPVTTEQYF
>.|many|TRBJ2-7|TRBV7-8
TGTGCCAGCAGCTTAGGTTTGTGGCAGGGGAGCTACGAGCAGTACTTC
CASSLGLWQGSYEQYF
>.|many|TRBJ2-5|TRBV6-5
TGTGCCAGCAGTTTGGCAGATGATAACCAAGAGACCCAGTACTTC
CASSLADDNQETQYF
>.|many|TRBJ2-7|TRBV6-2/TRBV6-3
TGTGCCAGCAGGCACCCAGGTTTACTCTACGAGCAGTACTTC
CASRHPGLLYEQYF
>TRBD1|many|TRBJ1-5|TRBV12-3/TRBV12-4
TGTGCCAGCACCTTCCTACAGGGGACGAAGAATCAGCCCCAGCATTTT
CASTFLQGTKNQPQHF
>TRBD1|many|TRBJ1-5|TRBV2
TGTGCCAGCAGTTCCGGGACAGATAGCAATCAGCCCCAGCATTTT
CASSSGTDSNQPQHF
>TRBD2|.|TRBJ2-7|TRBV29-1
TGCAGCGTGGACATGGGGGGGAACGAGCAGTACTTC
CSVDMGGNEQYF
>.|many|TRBJ1-1|TRBV12-3/TRBV12-4
TGTGCCAGCAGGAGGGAGACGAACACTGAAGCTTTCTTT
CASRRETNTEAFF
>TRBD1|many|TRBJ1-1|TRBV27
TGTGCCAGCATGACAGGGGGCGAAGCTTTCTTT
CASMTGGEAFF
>.|many|TRBJ1-5|TRBV11-2
TGTGCCAGCAGCATTGACCCCAGGTTATATAGCAATCAGCCCCAGCATTTT
CASSIDPRLYSNQPQHF
>.|many|TRBJ2-7|TRBV11-2
TGTGCCAGCAGCTCCGGGACCGCATGGCAGTACTTC
CASSSGTAWQYF
>.|.|TRBJ1-1|TRBV5-1
TGCGCCAGCAGCTTGGGGGTCTCAGGGAACACTGAAGCTTTCTTT
CASSLGVSGNTEAFF
>TRBD1|many|TRBJ1-1|TRBV4-1
TGCGCCAGCAGCCACCCATCACAGGGGATGTTCACTGAAGCTTTCTTT
CASSHPSQGMFTEAFF
>TRBD1|few|TRBJ1-2|TRBV27
TGTGCCAGCAGTTCTTGGGGACAGGGGGGAGGCTACACCTTC
CASSSWGQGGGYTF
>TRBD2|.|TRBJ2-5|TRBV29-1
TGCAGCGCCGGGAGGGTGGCGGGAGAGACCCAGTACTTC
CSAGRVAGETQYF
>.|.|TRBJ2-7|TRBV5-8
TGTGCCAGCAGCCAGGGACGGAGGAACTACGAGCAGTACTTC
CASSQGRRNYEQYF
>.|many|TRBJ2-6|TRBV15
TGTGCCACCAGCAGAGATCGGGGCAGGAGGATGAGCTCTGGGGCCAACGTCCTGACTTTC
CATSRDRGRRMSSGANVLTF
>.|.|TRBJ2-5|TRBV4-1
TGCGCCAGCAGCCAAGAGCCGACCACCGAGACCCAGTACTTC
CASSQEPTTETQYF
>.|many|TRBJ1-5|TRBV12-3/TRBV12-4
TGTGCCAGCAGCCCGGTTTGGTTCCCCCAGCATTTT
CASSPVWFPQHF
>.|many|TRBJ1-5|TRBV5-1
TGCGCCAGCAGCCAAGGGCAGAGCGGACAGCCCCAGCATTTT
CASSQGQSGQPQHF
>TRBD2|.|TRBJ2-5|TRBV20-1
TGCAGTGCTAGAGATAGGGCTGCGGGGGGGGACAAAGAGACCCAGTACTTC
CSARDRAAGGDKETQYF
>.|many|TRBJ1-1|TRBV6-1
TGTGCCAGCAGTGAAGCCGAAGGTGGCGGGAACACTGAAGCTTTCTTT
CASSEAEGGGNTEAFF
>.|many|TRBJ2-5|TRBV12-3/TRBV12-4
TGTGCCAGCAGCCCCTACTCGGTTGATGTGGGCGAGACCCAGTACTTC
CASSPYSVDVGETQYF
>.|few|TRBJ1-2|TRBV7-8
TGTGCCAGCAGCTTAGGGGTAGAGGGCCGAGGATACGGCTACACCTTC
CASSLGVEGRGYGYTF
>.|few|TRBJ2-5|TRBV6-2/TRBV6-3
TGTGCCAGCGTGGCGGGACCGGAGACCCAGTACTTC
CASVAGPETQYF
>.|few|TRBJ1-2|TRBV5-6
TGTGCCAGCAGCCTTCCGGGACACCCTGGCTACACCTTC
CASSLPGHPGYTF
>TRBD1|.|TRBJ1-5|TRBV6-2/TRBV6-3
TGTGCCAGCAGTAACCTTCCGGGACAGGCCTCACCCTATAGCAATCAGCCCCAGCATTTT
CASSNLPGQASPYSNQPQHF
>.|.|TRBJ2-7|TRBV11-2
TGTGCCAGCAGCGAGGGGGGGCCAGGGGGATCCTACGAGCAGTACTTC
CASSEGGPGGSYEQYF
>.|.|TRBJ1-2|TRBV15
TGTGCCACCAGCCGAGTACCCGGAGGCTACACCTTC
CATSRVPGGYTF
>.|many|TRBJ1-1|TRBV6-2/TRBV6-3
TGTGCCAGCAGTTATGGGCCGAGGTTGGGGGGCGGTGAAGCTTTCTTT
CASSYGPRLGGGEAFF
>.|many|TRBJ1-2|TRBV5-1
TGCGCCAGCAGCTTAATGAACAGGGTCAATGGCTACACCTTC
CASSLMNRVNGYTF
>TRBD1|many|TRBJ2-2|TRBV27
TGTGCCAGCAGTGTGGGACAGGGTTCCGGGGAGCTGTTTTTT
CASSVGQGSGELFF
>TRBD1|many|TRBJ2-2|TRBV5-1
TGCGCCAGCAGCACGGACAGGAATAGCGGGGAGCTGTTTTTT
CASSTDRNSGELFF
>.|.|TRBJ2-7|TRBV6-1
TGTGCCAGCAGCGTTGAGCAGGTTAATACCTACGAGCAGTACTTC
CASSVEQVNTYEQYF
>.|many|TRBJ1-1|TRBV6-5
TGTGCCAGCAGACCGGGGTGGGGAAACACTGAAGCTTTCTTT
CASRPGWGNTEAFF
>.|few|TRBJ2-5|TRBV28
TGTGCCAGCAGTCACCGGATTAGCCTCCAAGAGACCCAGTACTTC
CASSHRISLQETQYF
>TRBD1|many|TRBJ2-3|TRBV27
TGTGCCAGCAGTTTTGACAGACAGGGCATATGGGATACGCAGTATTTT
CASSFDRQGIWDTQYF
>.|many|TRBJ1-2|TRBV6-5
TGTGCCAGCAGTTACGCAGGGTGGGATAACTATGGCTACACCTTC
CASSYAGWDNYGYTF
>TRBD1|many|TRBJ2-6|TRBV13
TGTGCCAGCAGCTTATCCGGACAGGGTTCGCTCTCTGGGGCCAACGTCCTGACTTTC
CASSLSGQGSLSGANVLTF